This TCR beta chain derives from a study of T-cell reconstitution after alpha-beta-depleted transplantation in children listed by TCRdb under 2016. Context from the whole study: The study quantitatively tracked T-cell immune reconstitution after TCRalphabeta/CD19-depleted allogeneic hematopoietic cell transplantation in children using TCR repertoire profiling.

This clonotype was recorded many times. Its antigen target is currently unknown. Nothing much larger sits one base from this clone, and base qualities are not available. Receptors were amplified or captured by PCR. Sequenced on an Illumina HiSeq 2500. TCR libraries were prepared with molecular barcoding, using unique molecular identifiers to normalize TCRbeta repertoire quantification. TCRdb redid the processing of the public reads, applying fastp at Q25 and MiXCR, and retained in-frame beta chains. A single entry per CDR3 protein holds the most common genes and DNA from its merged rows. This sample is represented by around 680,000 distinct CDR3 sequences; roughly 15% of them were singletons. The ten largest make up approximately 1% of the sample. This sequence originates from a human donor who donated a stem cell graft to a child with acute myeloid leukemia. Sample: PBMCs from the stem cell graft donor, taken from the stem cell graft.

CDR3 sequence: CASSLAGQGLTEAFF. The nucleotides read TGTGCCAGCAGCTTGGCCGGACAGGGATTAACTGAAGCTTTCTTT. The rearranged chain carries TRBV5-7 and TRBJ1-1; TRBD1 matches 8 bases in the middle. TRBV5-7 is an ORF; its function is uncertain. V is cut back by 0 bases and J by 5 bases, with 6 bases in the junction unmatched. The CDR3, from cysteine to phenylalanine, totals 15 residues. The kept DNA is CDR3 alone, 45 bases in frame from the first base.